This T cell receptor beta chain was captured by sequencing in a study of blood T cell repertoires in COVID-19. Study overall: PBMCs, B-cell-depleted T cells, or T cells were the source of the cDNA or gDNA that made up the material.

Per the original methods: Counts of nucleated cells, estimated from reference gene primer amplification, were obtained. TCRdb's table, derived via immunoSEQ multiplex PCR, lists solely in-frame clones and lacks some. That table supplies the V and J calls and clone size; D and trimming were determined from the DNA. The sample consists of some 67,000 clones, 70% to 90% of them appearing once. CDR1 and CDR2 from the germline V gene are LNHNV and YYDKDF (reference sequence). Trimming removed 1 base from V and 6 bases from J, with 12 bases in between. The length of the CDR3 is 14 residues. This TCR derives from a woman older than 75 with acute or convalescent COVID-19. The rearrangement uses TRBV15 and TRBJ1-1; D is uncertain. What was sequenced was peripheral blood. The CDR3 DNA reads TGTGCCACCAGCAGAGGCGCGTCGAGGGCTGAAGCTTTCTTT. Protein sequence: CATSRGASRAEAFF.